This T cell receptor (beta chain) was captured by sequencing in a study of T cells in Graves' hyperthyroidism and ophthalmopathy. This clonotype was found a few times. Amplification targeted TCR beta CDR3 regions from RNA transcripts. When the TCR CDR3 underwent first-round RT-PCR, the HTBI primer set was used. A single record per CDR3 protein comes from TCRdb applying MiXCR to the multiplex PCR reads. The data show 250,000 to 300,000 distinct CDR3 sequences, about 14% seen once. Trimming stripped 0 bases from V and 0 bases from J, with 12 bases between. This CDR3 contains 17 residues. Germline V lookup: CDR1 MNHEY, CDR2 SVGEGT.

Sequenced: blood. This receptor was identified in a woman in her thirties or forties with Graves' hyperthyroidism that later progressed to Graves' ophthalmopathy. V and J are TRBV6-2 or TRBV6-3 and TRBJ2-4; D uncertain. CDR3 sequence (DNA): TGTGCCAGCAGTTACTCGTGGGATTCACTAGCCAAAAACATTCAGTACTTC. It specifies CASSYSWDSLAKNIQYF.